What follows is one T cell receptor beta chain and its context. The clone's antigen remains unknown. Base qualities are missing; no much larger clone stands one base away. This specimen comes from a study of shared clonotypes between healthy human individuals (dated by TCRdb to 2019 to 2021). For the study in its entirety: A few men and a couple of women, aged 18 to 49 years, made up the cohort. For each donor, CD4 naive and CD4 memory were each run on three plates, CD8 naive on two plates, and CD8 memory on one plate. Blood TCR repertoires of about five healthy adults were deeply sequenced to estimate repertoire size and the extent of clonotype sharing between individuals. Different laboratories and diverse techniques were used to prepare libraries and sequence TCR repertoires, to increase sequencing depth and limit assay-specific biases. Leukapheresis yielded between about 0.94 and 9 billion PBMCs per donor. Broad study findings and their caveats: Based on pairwise subsampling, the degree of clonotype sharing among donors was expected to be affected by sequencing depth. Only blood was sampled, and tissue TCR repertoires likely differ from those in blood. When several donors were compared, the shared fraction of clonotypes was approximately 5% for naive CD4, 3% to 4% for naive CD8, 2.3% for memory CD4, and approximately 0.4% for memory CD8. Naive subsets generally had larger estimated clonotype richness than memory subsets did. Higher generation probabilities were observed for clonotypes shared by all four sorted-subset donors than for non-shared clonotypes. The genetic and exposure-history diversity represented was limited by the small number of donors. Incomplete sequencing was indicated by rarefaction of sorted-subset datasets, despite the large sequencing depth.

The donors were healthy, HIV-negative adults with no recently reported acute infections or vaccinations. Every donor was a Caucasian adult residing in Nashville, Tennessee, USA. CD4+ T cells were enriched through magnetic negative selection, after which naive cells were positively selected on CD45RA and the remaining negative fraction served as the memory subset. After blood collection by leukapheresis, PBMCs were isolated using Ficoll-Histopaque density gradient centrifugation and then cryopreserved in the vapor phase of liquid nitrogen. Analytical flow cytometry was used to check the purity and quantity of each magnetically sorted T cell population. Genomic DNA was isolated from every sorted fraction and measured by UV absorbance on a Nanodrop 2000c. Using the deep immunoSEQ assay, multiplex PCR amplified TCR CDR3 regions from genomic DNA. For each cell subset, the extracted genomic DNA was distributed evenly across all wells of several immunoSEQ 96-well plates, and each plate served as one replicate. For sorted subsets, roughly 200 ng of genomic DNA, equivalent to roughly 30,000 T cell genomes, went into each replicate PCR. Purified libraries were measured with a Qubit 3.0 fluorometer, size-checked on a Bioanalyzer 2100, and measured again with the KAPA Library Quantification kit. Every immunoSEQ 96-well plate was sequenced on a dedicated single-read 150-cycle Illumina NextSeq 550 flow cell. The study's own analysis went as follows. Because the immunoSEQ output held only junctional sequences and lacked quality scores, the filtering could not match the filtering applied to full-length reads. To assign V/J genes and CDR3, sequences were annotated against IMGT germline references using PyIR, a Python wrapper for IgBLAST v1.9. Any read was removed if the V/J assignment was weak (E-value above 1e-6), the CDR3 was missing, or the read contained stop codons, out-of-frame junctions, or ambiguous translated residues. V3J clonotypes were defined as sequences sharing the same inferred V gene, J gene, and CDR3 amino acid sequence. The percentage overlap between two repertoires was calculated by dividing the number of shared unique clonotypes by the size of the smaller repertoire. Three approaches were used to assess repertoire richness: RTK rarefaction, the Chao1 estimator, and Recon v2.1 estimates of unobserved clonotypes. Generation probabilities were computed with OLGA for all TCRbeta clonotypes obtained by the gDNA method from a handful of donors. TCRdb retrieved this table from immuneACCESS and kept in-frame rearrangements only. Not all clones are present; in checked studies, unresolved V genes account for under half, and no reason is known for the remainder. V and J calls and clone size are copied from that table; D and trimming were computed from the DNA. The sample yields about 2.4 million clones; approximately 94% were counted once. More than 0.35% of the sample is in the top ten clones.

Germline trimming amounts to 5 bases on V and 4 bases on J, with 7 as the count of junction bases outside the gene matches. From the germline V gene (reference sequence), CDR1 is LNHDA and CDR2 is SQIVND. CDR3 length: 15 amino acids, cysteine to phenylalanine. CDR3 DNA is the only sequence kept; it has 45 bases, read in frame from the first base. The clonotype was recovered from a man aged 18 to 29 in good health. Some clones in this sample may be carry-over from other donors' samples. Sequenced sample: naive CD4+ T cells from PBMCs. The intended sense of this specimen's cell subset or site label: CD45RA+ positively selected. The chain links TRBV19 with TRBJ2-2, and 7 junctional nucleotides match TRBD2. The CDR3 region: CASSQSGTRTGELFF. The nucleotide sequence reads TGTGCCAGTAGTCAGAGCGGGACGCGCACCGGGGAGCTGTTTTTT.